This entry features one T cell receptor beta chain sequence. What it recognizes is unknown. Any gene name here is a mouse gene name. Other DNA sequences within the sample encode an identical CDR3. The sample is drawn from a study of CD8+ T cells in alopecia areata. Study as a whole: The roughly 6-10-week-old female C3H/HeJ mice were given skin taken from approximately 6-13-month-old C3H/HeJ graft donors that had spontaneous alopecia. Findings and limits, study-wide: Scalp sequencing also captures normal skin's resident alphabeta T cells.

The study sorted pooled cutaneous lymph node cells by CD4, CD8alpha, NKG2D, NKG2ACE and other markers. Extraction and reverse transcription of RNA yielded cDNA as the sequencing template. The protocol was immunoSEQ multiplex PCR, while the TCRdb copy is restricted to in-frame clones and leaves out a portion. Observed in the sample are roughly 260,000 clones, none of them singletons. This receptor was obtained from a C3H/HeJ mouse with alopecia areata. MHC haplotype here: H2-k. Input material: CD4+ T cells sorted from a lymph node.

The CDR3 protein is CASRQGANTGQLYF. Incomplete CDR3 DNA: TGTGCCAGCAGACAGGGGGCTAACACCGGG. The rearrangement uses TRBV19 and TRBJ2-2; 9 bases align to TRBD1. With the read ending 4 residues before the CDR3 end, the germline J gene is used to fill in that end. Per germline, CDR1 FNHDT and CDR2 SITEND (reference sequence). This CDR3 has 14 amino acids. V dropped 5 bases and J dropped 2; count of bases not matched to a gene: 1.